One TCR beta chain is described in this entry. The target antigen is unknown. A second PCR of about 6 to 12 cycles used a sample-barcoded 5' primer and a J-beta primer mix. TCRdb recomputed calls from the 5' RACE reads with MiXCR, one row per CDR3 protein. This table holds 1.5 million to 2 million distinct CDR3 sequences, roughly 50% found once. This sample was taken from a study of blood T cells in healthy people across ages. Regarding the study as a whole: Diversity estimated from one million T cells was considered an underestimate.

Each donor was a healthy Caucasian individual from Russia, aged roughly 6 to 95. Material for sequencing was blood. This TCR was recovered from a woman in her forties in good health.

DNA of the CDR3: TGTGCCAGCAGCTTAGAAGGGTGGGGTTCCTACAATGAGCAGTTCTTC. Translating it yields CASSLEGWGSYNEQFF. The chain uses TRBV7-2 and TRBJ2-1, with unresolved D. With 1 base removed from V and 1 base from J, the gap between germline ends came to 11 bases. The CDR3 is 16 residues long. Germline V gene lookup returns CDR1 SGHTA and CDR2 FQGNSA.